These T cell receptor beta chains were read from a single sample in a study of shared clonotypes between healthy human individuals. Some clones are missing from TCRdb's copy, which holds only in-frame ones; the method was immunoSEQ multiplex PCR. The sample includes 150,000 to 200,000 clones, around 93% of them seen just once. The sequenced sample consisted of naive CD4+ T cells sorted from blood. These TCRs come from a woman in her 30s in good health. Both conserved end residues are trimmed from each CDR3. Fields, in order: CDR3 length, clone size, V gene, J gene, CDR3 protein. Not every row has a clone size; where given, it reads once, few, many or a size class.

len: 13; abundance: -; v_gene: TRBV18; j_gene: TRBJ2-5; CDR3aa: ASSPPGLAVETQY
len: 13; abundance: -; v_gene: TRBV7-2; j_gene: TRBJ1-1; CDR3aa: ASSFGVGLNTEAF
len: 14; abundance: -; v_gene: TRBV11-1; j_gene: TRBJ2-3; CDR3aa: ASSLYSRPSTDTQY
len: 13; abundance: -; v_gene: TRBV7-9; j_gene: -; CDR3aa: ASTGGPLNTGELF
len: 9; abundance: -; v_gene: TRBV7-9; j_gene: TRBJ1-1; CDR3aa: ASSLVAGAF
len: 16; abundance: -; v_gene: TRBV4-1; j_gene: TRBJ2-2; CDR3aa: ASSQVQLAGPRAGELF
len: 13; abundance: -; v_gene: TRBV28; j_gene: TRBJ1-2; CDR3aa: ASSLPGTGSGGYT
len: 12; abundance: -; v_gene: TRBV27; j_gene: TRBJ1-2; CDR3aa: ASSGWGQDYGYT
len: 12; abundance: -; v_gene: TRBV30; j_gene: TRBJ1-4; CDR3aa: AWGKTFGGEKLF
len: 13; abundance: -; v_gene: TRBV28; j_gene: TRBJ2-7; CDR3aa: ASSPGGGASYEQY
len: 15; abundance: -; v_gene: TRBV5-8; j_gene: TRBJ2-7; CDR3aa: ASSFRELASSSYEQY
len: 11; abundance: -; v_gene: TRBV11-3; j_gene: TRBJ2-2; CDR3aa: ASSFSGTGELF
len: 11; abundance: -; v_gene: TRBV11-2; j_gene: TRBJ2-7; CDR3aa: ASSPRPAREQY
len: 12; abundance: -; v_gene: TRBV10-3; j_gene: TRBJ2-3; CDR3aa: AISEGTHRDTQY
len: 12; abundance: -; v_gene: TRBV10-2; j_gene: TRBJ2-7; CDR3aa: ASRAGQKNYEQY
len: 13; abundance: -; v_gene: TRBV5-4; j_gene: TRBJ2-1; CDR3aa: ASSSAYRDSNEQF
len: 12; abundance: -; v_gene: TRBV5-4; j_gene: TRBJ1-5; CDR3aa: ASSQEGVNQPQH
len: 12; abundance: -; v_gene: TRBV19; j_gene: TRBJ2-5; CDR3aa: ASSRLAGRETQY
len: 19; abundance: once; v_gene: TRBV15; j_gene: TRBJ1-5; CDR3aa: ATSRLKPGQILVLSNQPQH
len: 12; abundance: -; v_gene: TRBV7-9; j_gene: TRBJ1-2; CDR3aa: ASEGQTTLYGYT
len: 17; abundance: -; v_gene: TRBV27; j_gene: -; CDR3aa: ASSFYEPSPGRRCYEQY
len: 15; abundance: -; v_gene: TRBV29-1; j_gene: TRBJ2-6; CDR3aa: SVFGPDRLSGANVLT
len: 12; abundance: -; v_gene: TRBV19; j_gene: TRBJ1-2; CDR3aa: ASSITGNSYGYT
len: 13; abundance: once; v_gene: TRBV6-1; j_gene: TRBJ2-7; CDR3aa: ASSSAGQNSYEQY
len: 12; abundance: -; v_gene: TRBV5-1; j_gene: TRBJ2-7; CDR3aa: ASSSDDSTYEQY
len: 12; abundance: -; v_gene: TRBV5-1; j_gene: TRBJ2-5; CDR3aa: ASSLDLAQETQY
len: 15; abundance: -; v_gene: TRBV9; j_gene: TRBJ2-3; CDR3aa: ASSVDPGFFWTDTQY
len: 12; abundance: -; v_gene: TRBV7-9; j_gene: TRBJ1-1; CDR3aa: ASSRGAMNTEAF
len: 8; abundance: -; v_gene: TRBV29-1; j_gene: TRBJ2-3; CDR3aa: SVLTDTQY
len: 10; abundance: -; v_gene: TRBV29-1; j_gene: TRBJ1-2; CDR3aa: SVESSGYGYT
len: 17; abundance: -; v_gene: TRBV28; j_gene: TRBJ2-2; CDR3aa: ASSHGSDRGSGNTGELF
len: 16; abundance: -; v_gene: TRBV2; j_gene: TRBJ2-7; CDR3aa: ASKVGLAGEIRGYEQY
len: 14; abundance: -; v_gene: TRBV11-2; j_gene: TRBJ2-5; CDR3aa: ASSLIIRGPQETQY
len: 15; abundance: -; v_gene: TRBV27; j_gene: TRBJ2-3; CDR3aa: ASSLLAGVAGTDTQY
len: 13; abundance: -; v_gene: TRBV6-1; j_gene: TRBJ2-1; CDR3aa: AGIFRLADSNEQF
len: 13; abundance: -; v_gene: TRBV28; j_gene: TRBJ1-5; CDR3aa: ASSFRDRRNQPQH
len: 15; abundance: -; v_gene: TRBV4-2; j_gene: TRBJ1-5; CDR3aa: ASSQDRSGVSNQPQH
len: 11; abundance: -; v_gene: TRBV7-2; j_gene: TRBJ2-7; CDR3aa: ASSLAQRGEQY